This TCR beta chain was sequenced for a study of blood T cell repertoires in COVID-19. Study-level background: The study drew acute and convalescent COVID-19 samples from the United States, Italy and Spain. PBMCs, B-cell-depleted T cells, or T cells were the source of the cDNA or gDNA that made up the material.

Researchers sorted participants into cohorts using their self-reported clinical history. Either two negative PCRs, clearance, or symptom resolution qualified Cohort 3 donors as recovered. The method was immunoSEQ multiplex PCR; TCRdb's version includes in-frame clones alone and lacks a portion of them. The sample has about 330,000 clones, roughly nine tenths seen once. In this sample, this clone turned up once. V gave up 8 bases and J gave up 4 bases, with 17 bases separating them. This CDR3 is built from 14 residues. Germline assignment: CDR1 MNHEY and CDR2 SVGAGI. The clonotype was recovered from a woman in her thirties who had recovered from COVID-19. The sequenced sample was PBMCs or T cells enriched from blood (not recorded which). This rearrangement joins TRBV6-5 to TRBJ1-1, with D possibly being TRBD1 (6 bases). The CDR3 reads CASGEQGLSTEAFF. The CDR3 DNA sequence: TGTGCCAGCGGGGAACAGGGTTTGTCCACTGAAGCTTTCTTT.